This paragraph reports one T cell receptor (beta chain). Antigen specificity is unknown. This record comes from a study of vaccination effects on CD4 cells after COVID-19. The assay was immunoSEQ multiplex PCR, and TCRdb's table has in-frame clones only and misses some. Here the sample spans 55,000 to 70,000 clones, under 80% being singletons. Antigen-specific CD4+ T cells were expanded with viral peptide pools in the ViraFEST assay before sequencing. Following 10 days of culture, CD4+ T cells were isolated. The participants, recipients of two vaccine doses, got either BNT162b2 or mRNA-1273. The CDR3 runs to 15 residues. CDR1 is MDHEN, CDR2 SYDVKM, per germline. V was pared by 1 base and J by 4 bases, with 6 bases of the junction left unmatched.

V gene TRBV28 combines with J gene TRBJ2-7, with TRBD1 matching over 8 bases. Source: CD4+ T cells from PBMCs cultured with HCoV-OC43 spike peptides, taken after COVID-19 vaccination. As for subset: HCoV-OC43 spike overlapping peptide pool stimulation. The receptor was isolated from a human donor who received a COVID-19 vaccine. The CDR3 DNA sequence: TGTGCCAGCAGTTTATACCGGCAGGGGGCTTACGAGCAGTACGTC. Its translation: CASSLYRQGAYEQYV.